These T cell receptor beta chains were read from a single sample in a study of shared clonotypes between healthy human individuals. Clones were sequenced by immunoSEQ multiplex PCR, and TCRdb holds only the in-frame ones, with some missing. The table includes 2,500,000 or so clones, 92% detected once. Sequencing used naive CD4+ T cells from PBMCs. Receptors were obtained from a man aged 18 to 30 in good health. Some clones in this sample may be carry-over from other donors' samples. Each CDR3 is given with its conserved first and last residue. The D gene is left open where the match is weak. Clone size is shown for a subset of rows, as once, few, many or a class of expanded clone.

TRBJ1-4	-	TRBV18	-	13	CASSEGGNEKLFF	TGTGCCAGCTCAGAGGGAGGTAATGAAAAACTGTTTTTT
TRBJ2-1	-	TRBV28	TRBD2	15	CASSLTSGTYNEQFF	TGTGCCAGCAGTTTGACTAGCGGGACCTACAATGAGCAGTTCTTC
TRBJ2-1	-	TRBV10-2	TRBD2	18	CASRARTSGAGSYNEQFF	TGCGCCAGCAGGGCGAGGACTAGCGGGGCCGGCTCCTACAATGAGCAGTTCTTC
TRBJ2-5	-	TRBV7-6	TRBD2	15	CASSLGLATPETQYF	TGTGCCAGCAGCCTGGGACTAGCAACTCCGGAGACCCAGTACTTC
TRBJ2-5	-	TRBV29-1	-	11	CSVGGKETQYF	TGCAGCGTCGGAGGGAAAGAGACCCAGTACTTC
TRBJ2-5	-	TRBV5-1	TRBD2	16	CASSWGTSGNQETQYF	TGCGCCAGCAGCTGGGGGACTAGCGGGAACCAAGAGACCCAGTACTTC
TRBJ1-6	-	TRBV4-1	-	17	CASSQALGEGPDSPLHF	TGCGCCAGCAGCCAAGCCTTAGGGGAGGGTCCGGATTCACCCCTCCACTTT
TRBJ2-1	-	TRBV7-3	-	14	CASSLASTGTEQFF	TGTGCCAGCAGCTTAGCATCAACAGGTACTGAGCAGTTCTTC
TRBJ1-1	-	TRBV28	TRBD1	11	CASRYRGEAFF	TGTGCCAGCAGATACAGGGGGGAAGCTTTCTTT
TRBJ2-7	-	TRBV7-3	-	13	CASSLTSSYEQYF	TGTGCCAGCAGCTTAACTAGCTCCTACGAGCAGTACTTC
TRBJ1-1	-	TRBV2	-	13	CASGLEGSTEAFF	TGTGCCAGTGGCCTTGAAGGGAGCACTGAAGCTTTCTTT
TRBJ1-1	-	TRBV7-8	-	13	CASSLSGGTEAFF	TGTGCCAGCAGCTTATCCGGCGGCACTGAAGCTTTCTTT
TRBJ1-5	few	TRBV30	-	12	CAWGGSNQPQHF	TGTGCCTGGGGCGGGAGCAATCAGCCCCAGCATTTT
TRBJ2-1	once	TRBV5-4	-	15	CASSFPKGDDNEQFF	TGTGCCAGCAGCTTCCCTAAGGGGGACGACAATGAGCAGTTCTTC
TRBJ1-4	-	TRBV6-6	TRBD1	14	CASSLTGFFEKLFF	TGTGCCAGCAGTTTGACAGGGTTTTTTGAAAAACTGTTTTTT
TRBJ2-7	-	TRBV18	-	15	CASSRSGTGPYEQYF	TGTGCCAGCTCACGCTCCGGGACCGGGCCCTACGAGCAGTACTTC
TRBJ1-2	-	TRBV10-3	-	13	CAISEWGDYGYTF	TGTGCCATCAGTGAATGGGGGGACTATGGCTACACCTTC
TRBJ1-6	-	TRBV7-8	-	15	CASSLDQGPNSALHF	TGTGCCAGCAGCTTAGACCAGGGGCCGAATTCGGCCCTCCACTTT
TRBJ2-5	-	TRBV9	TRBD2	15	CASSAGLAAQETQYF	TGTGCCAGCAGCGCGGGACTAGCGGCACAAGAGACCCAGTACTTC
TRBJ2-2	once	TRBV18	-	16	CASSPRLSANTGELFF	TGTGCCAGCTCACCCCGACTATCCGCGAACACCGGGGAGCTGTTTTTT
TRBJ2-2	-	TRBV28	-	13	CASSVVGTGELFF	TGTGCCAGCAGCGTTGTCGGGACAGGGGAGCTGTTTTTT
TRBJ2-7	-	TRBV4-2	-	14	CASSRDGRNYEQYF	TGTGCCAGCAGCCGGGACGGGAGAAACTACGAGCAGTACTTC
TRBJ1-1	-	TRBV9	-	14	CASSPSRGNTEAFF	TGTGCCAGCAGCCCGTCACGGGGAAACACTGAAGCTTTCTTT
TRBJ1-3	-	TRBV25-1	-	14	CASSRRVTGNTIYF	TGTGCCAGCAGTCGCCGGGTTACTGGAAACACCATATATTTT
TRBJ2-3	-	TRBV14	-	14	CASSPLEMGNTQYF	TGTGCCAGCAGCCCACTAGAGATGGGTAATACGCAGTATTTT
TRBJ1-1	-	TRBV30	-	13	CAWSATPNTEAFF	TGTGCCTGGAGTGCCACGCCGAACACTGAAGCTTTCTTT
TRBJ2-5	-	TRBV9	-	13	CASSPRGKETQYF	TGTGCCAGCAGCCCCCGGGGAAAAGAGACCCAGTACTTC
TRBJ1-3	-	TRBV28	-	15	CASSLSTASGNTIYF	TGTGCCAGCAGTTTATCGACTGCCTCTGGAAACACCATATATTTT
TRBJ2-3	-	TRBV28	TRBD1	15	CASSGQLSETDTQYF	TGTGCCAGCTCGGGACAGCTTTCCGAAACAGATACGCAGTATTTT
TRBJ1-1	-	TRBV4-2	-	14	CASSQDPPRTEAFF	TGTGCCAGCAGCCAAGATCCCCCGAGAACTGAAGCTTTCTTT
TRBJ2-7	-	TRBV18	TRBD1	15	CASSPLRQGADEQYF	TGTGCCAGCTCACCACTCCGACAGGGGGCGGACGAGCAGTACTTC
TRBJ2-7	-	TRBV7-9	TRBD2	13	CASSSSGGISKYF	TGTGCCAGCAGCTCCTCGGGGGGGATCTCGAAGTACTTC
TRBJ2-2	-	TRBV7-2	-	15	CASSLKGDNTGELFF	TGTGCCAGCAGCTTAAAAGGAGACAACACCGGGGAGCTGTTTTTT
TRBJ2-5	-	TRBV7-9	-	15	CASAPQGGGEETQYF	TGTGCCAGCGCCCCACAAGGGGGTGGTGAAGAGACCCAGTACTTC
TRBJ1-5	-	TRBV18	-	16	CASSPGGGGRNQPQHF	TGTGCCAGCTCCCCAGGTGGGGGGGGCCGCAATCAGCCCCAGCATTTT
TRBJ2-3	-	TRBV10-3	-	12	CAISAPGDTQYF	TGTGCCATCAGTGCCCCCGGGGATACGCAGTATTTT
TRBJ2-5	-	TRBV7-2	-	16	CASSSDGVADQETQYF	TGTGCCAGCAGCTCCGATGGGGTAGCGGATCAAGAGACCCAGTACTTC
TRBJ2-2	-	TRBV6-4	-	15	CASSDPSSDTGELFF	TGTGCCAGCAGTGACCCGAGTTCGGACACCGGGGAGCTGTTTTTT
TRBJ2-1	-	TRBV7-9	-	14	CASSPRTVMDEQFF	TGTGCCAGCAGCCCTAGGACGGTGATGGATGAGCAGTTCTTC
TRBJ2-2	-	TRBV6-1	TRBD1	15	CASSEEGAVDGELFF	TGTGCCAGCAGTGAAGAGGGGGCAGTAGATGGGGAGCTGTTTTTT
TRBJ2-1	-	TRBV28	TRBD2	18	CASSLAEGLAGYYNEQFF	TGTGCCAGCAGTTTAGCCGAGGGACTAGCGGGATACTACAATGAGCAGTTCTTC